This T cell receptor beta chain came from a study of blood T cell repertoires in COVID-19. The CDR3 length is 17 residues. The J segment lost 2 bases and the V segment lost 0 bases, leaving 10 bases of the junction unmatched. CDR1 and CDR2 (germline): SGHDT, YYEEEE. Followed longitudinally, the Seattle patients had been enrolled during active infection. There are a few counts of this clone. Methods used by the authors: Estimation of nucleated cell counts relied on the amplification of reference gene primers. Clones were read by immunoSEQ multiplex PCR, and TCRdb kept only the in-frame ones, dropping some. That table furnishes V, J and clone size, whereas the DNA furnished D and trimming. This table holds about 180,000 clones, approximately 87% found once.

The rearrangement joins TRBV5-6 to TRBJ2-7, with TRBD2 matching 8 bases. The TCR sequence derives from a woman aged 70-85 years with COVID-19, enrolled during active disease. Sequencing was performed on peripheral blood. In DNA form, the CDR3 reads TGTGCCAGCAGCTTGGGAGTAGGAGCGGGAGCGACCTACGAGCAGTACTTC. Translating gives CASSLGVGAGATYEQYF.